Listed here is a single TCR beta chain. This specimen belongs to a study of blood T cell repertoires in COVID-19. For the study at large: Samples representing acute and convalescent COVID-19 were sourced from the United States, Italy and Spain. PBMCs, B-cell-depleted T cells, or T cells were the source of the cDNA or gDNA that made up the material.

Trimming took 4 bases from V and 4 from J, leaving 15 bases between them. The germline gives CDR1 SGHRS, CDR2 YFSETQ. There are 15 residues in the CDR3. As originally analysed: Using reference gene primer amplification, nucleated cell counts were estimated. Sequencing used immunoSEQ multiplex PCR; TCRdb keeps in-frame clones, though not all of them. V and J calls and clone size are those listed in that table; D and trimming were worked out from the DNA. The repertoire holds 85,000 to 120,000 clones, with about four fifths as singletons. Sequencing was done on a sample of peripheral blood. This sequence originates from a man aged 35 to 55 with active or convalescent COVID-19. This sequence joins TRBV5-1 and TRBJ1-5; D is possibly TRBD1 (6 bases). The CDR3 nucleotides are TGCGCCAGCAGCCCGACCGGACAGATAAATCAGCCCCAGCATTTT. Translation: CASSPTGQINQPQHF.